This TCR beta chain was retrieved from a study of T-cell memory formation after mild COVID-19. The study's findings and limits: Certain responding clones were present in pre-infection memory, suggesting participation of cross-reactive memory.

TCRdb analysed the 5' RACE reads with MiXCR anew, one entry per CDR3 protein. This table holds around 410,000 distinct CDR3 sequences, 20% to 30% found once. This clonotype occurred a few times. Antigen: not known. Germline V CDR1 and CDR2: MGHRA, YSYEKL. Trimming shortened V by 0 bases and J by 5 bases, and 8 bases separated the two germline ends. This CDR3 comprises 14 residues. The V call is TRBV4-1, the J call TRBJ2-4; D unresolved. Input material: PBMCs or a T cell subset sorted from them (not recorded which). The receptor's source is an adult woman who had mild COVID-19 (a few samples of this study predate the infection). Cell type and time point are not known. The CDR3 here is CASSQDLTENIQYF. In DNA form, the CDR3 reads TGCGCCAGCAGCCAAGACCTGACGGAAAACATTCAGTACTTC.